The 13 T cell receptor beta chains below all came from one sample that was sequenced in a study of blood T cell repertoires in COVID-19. The table came from immunoSEQ multiplex PCR; TCRdb's copy has only in-frame clones and leaves some out. The sample lists 200,000 to 250,000 clones; roughly 80% were seen once. The material sequenced was peripheral blood. These receptor sequences come from a woman of 80 years or more with COVID-19, enrolled during active disease.

This clone was detected once. The CDR3 reads CASSYADTQYF. The CDR3 coding sequence is TGTGCCAGCAGCTATGCAGATACGCAGTATTTT. The chain joins TRBV6-5 to TRBJ2-3; D uncertain. This CDR3 has 11 residues. Per germline, CDR1 MNHEY and CDR2 SVGAGI. Trimming removed 6 bases at V and 4 bases at J, with 5 bases between.

This clone was detected once. The chain is built from TRBV3-1 (or the pseudogene TRBV3-2) and TRBJ1-1, with no clear D. The CDR3 loop spans 15 amino acids. CDR1 LGHDT and CDR2 YNNKEL come from the germline V gene (reference sequence). Trimming stripped 1 base from V and 2 bases from J, with 11 bases between. The CDR3 DNA is TGTGCCAGCAGCCAAGTCGTGACACCCAACACTGAAGCTTTCTTT. Translated, it gives CASSQVVTPNTEAFF.

The J gene is TRBJ2-1, the V gene TRBV11-2, with 11 bases aligning to TRBD2. The CDR3 spans 16 residues. V trimming: 2 bases; J trimming: 3 bases; junction bases outside the gene matches: 3. Per the germline V gene, CDR1 is SGHAT and CDR2 is FQNNGV. The CDR3 sequence is CASSLMGTSGYNEQFF. The CDR3 DNA is TGTGCCAGCAGCTTAATGGGGACTAGCGGCTACAATGAGCAGTTCTTC.

There are a few counts of this clone. The rearrangement joins TRBV28 to TRBJ1-1, with D uncertain. Trimming stripped 5 bases from V and 4 bases from J, with 11 bases between. The CDR3 totals 13 residues. Looked up from germline, CDR1 is MDHEN and CDR2 is SYDVKM. The CDR3 DNA is TGTGCCAGCAGTGCCTTAACAGCCACTGAAGCTTTCTTT. Protein: CASSALTATEAFF.

A single count supports this clone. This chain uses TRBV18 with TRBJ1-5; 8 bases fit TRBD1. Germline CDR1 and CDR2: KGHSH and LQKENI. The CDR3 is 13 amino acids. The V and J ends lost 8 bases and 5 bases, in that order; junction bases with no gene match: 5. The CDR3 bases are TGTGCCAGCAGGGGACAGGAGCATCAGCCCCAGCATTTT. Protein sequence: CASRGQEHQPQHF.

V and J are TRBV24-1 and TRBJ2-2, with 7 bases aligning to TRBD1. Germline CDR1 is KGHDR and CDR2 is SFDVKD. This CDR3 spans 16 amino acids. The V gene end was trimmed by 7 bases and the J gene end by 2 bases; junction bases not matched to a gene: 9. The CDR3 is CATSRRQGPNTGELFF. DNA of the CDR3: TGTGCCACCAGCCGCCGACAGGGCCCCAACACCGGGGAGCTGTTTTTT.

This chain connects TRBV9 to TRBJ1-3, with D maybe TRBD1 (5 bases). The V end lost 3 bases, the J end lost 0 bases, and 13 bases lay between the germline ends. The CDR3 loop spans 16 amino acids. Germline V CDR1 and CDR2: SGDLS, YYNGEE. The CDR3 loop reads CASSASGLLSGNTIYF. DNA of the CDR3: TGTGCCAGCAGCGCATCGGGACTGCTCTCTGGAAACACCATATATTTT.

The chain recombines TRBV5-5 with TRBJ2-7; 7 bases line up with TRBD1. Per the germline V gene, CDR1 is SGHKS and CDR2 is YYEKEE (reference sequence). The CDR3 sequence is 13 residues long. With V trimmed by 8 bases and J by 0 bases, 5 bases remained unmatched. CDR3 in DNA: TGTGCCAGTCAAGGGACAGCCTCCTACGAGCAGTACTTC. This translates into CASQGTASYEQYF.

The DNA for the CDR3 is TGTGCCACCGAGGACAGGGAGGTTAAAGCTTTCTTT. It yields the protein CATEDREVKAFF. The V call is TRBV19, the J call TRBJ1-1, with 8 bases that match TRBD1. Germline loops: CDR1 LNHDA, CDR2 SQIVND (reference sequence). The ends lost 10 bases at V and 9 bases at J; junction bases unmatched: 10. The CDR3 covers 12 residues.

This clone was detected a few times. This chain joins TRBV28 and TRBJ1-1, with D possibly matching TRBD1 (5 bases). The CDR3 consists of 12 residues. V was clipped by 6 bases and J by 4 bases, with 9 bases between them. Germline values: CDR1 MDHEN, CDR2 SYDVKM. Here the CDR3 reads CASRDRSTEAFF. The DNA for the CDR3 is TGTGCCAGCAGAGACAGAAGCACTGAAGCTTTCTTT.

CDR3 in DNA: TGTGCCAGCAGCGTAACTTCAGGGGGAGATCAGCCCCAGCATTTT. The encoded protein is CASSVTSGGDQPQHF. The chain links TRBV9 to TRBJ1-5, with 7 positions matching TRBD1. The germline CDR1 and CDR2 sequences are SGDLS and YYNGEE. This CDR3 spans 15 amino acids. The J segment lost 5 bases and the V segment lost 1 base, leaving 6 bases of the junction unmatched.

In its sample, this clone was seen a few times. The J gene is TRBJ1-1, the V gene TRBV6-2 or TRBV6-3; 9 positions match TRBD1. The germline V gene has CDR1 MNHEY and CDR2 SVGEGT. Germline trimming cut 4 bases from V and 4 bases from J; bases unmatched to any gene: 4. This CDR3 spans 14 amino acids. The CDR3: CASSWGQGGTEAFF. CDR3 bases: TGTGCCAGCAGTTGGGGACAGGGCGGCACTGAAGCTTTCTTT.

A word on this clone: Relative to the germline gene, one junction end is altered; a read error may explain this. The J gene is TRBJ1-1, the V gene TRBV6-2 or TRBV6-3; D possibly corresponds to TRBD1 (5 bases). Germline CDR1 MNHEY, CDR2 SVGEGT. The CDR3 is 12 amino acids. CDR3 nucleotides: TGTGCCAGCAGTTATGGGGAGGGACCTGGGCGTTTT. Translating it yields CASSYGEGPGRF.